These 25 T cell receptor beta chains originate from one sample sequenced in a study of T cells after yellow fever vaccination. One entry per CDR3 protein, called by TCRdb with MiXCR from the 5' RACE reads. The data contain about 350,000 distinct CDR3 sequences, roughly an eighth of them singletons. Sequencing was performed on CD4+ T cells sorted from PBMCs, taken 15 days after the yellow fever booster vaccination. All receptors derive from a young man who received the YFV17D yellow fever vaccine.

This clonotype was seen only a few times. The rearrangement uses TRBV5-1 and TRBJ2-3; D not certain. Germline V CDR1 and CDR2: SGHRS, YFSETQ. V shed 0 bases and J shed 3 bases, with 8 bases lying between them. This CDR3 contains 14 residues. For the CDR3, the DNA is TGCGCCAGCAGCTTGGCCATATTGACAGATACGCAGTATTTT. Protein: CASSLAILTDTQYF.

This clonotype has at least ten counts. V is TRBV4-2 and J is TRBJ2-5, with TRBD2 matching over 8 bases. The ends lost 8 bases at V and 1 base at J; junction bases unmatched: 15. The CDR3 totals 17 residues. Per the germline V gene, CDR1 is LGHNA and CDR2 is YNFKEQ. This CDR3 is CASRMVSGRGAQETQYF. The CDR3 DNA follows: TGTGCCAGCCGCATGGTATCAGGGCGGGGGGCCCAAGAGACCCAGTACTTC.

This clonotype occurred many times. The J gene is TRBJ1-2, the V gene TRBV11-2, with TRBD1 identical over 8 bases. This CDR3 region has 15 residues. V lost 2 bases to trimming and J lost 1 base; unmatched junction nucleotides: 3. The germline CDR1 and CDR2 sequences are SGHAT and FQNNGV. The CDR3 region has the DNA TGTGCCAGCAGCTTAAGACAGGGGCTTAACTATGGCTACACCTTC. Translated, it gives CASSLRQGLNYGYTF. Looking up the rest from reference TRBV11-2 and TRBJ1-2 gives the full variable domain: EAGVAQSPRYKIIEKRQSVAFWCNPISGHATLYWYQQILGQGPKLLIQFQNNGVVDDSQLPKDRFSAERLKGVDSTLKIQPAKLEDSAVYLCASSLRQGLNYGYTFGSGTRLTVV.

This chain uses TRBV5-1 with TRBJ1-1; TRBD1 might be the D (5 bases). CDR3 length: 14 amino acids. V was shortened by 4 bases and J by 3 bases, with 13 bases between the two germline ends. CDR1 and CDR2 (germline): SGHRS, YFSETQ. In DNA, the CDR3 is TGCGCCAGCAGCACCCTGGACACGTACACTGAAGCTTTCTTT. Translated, it gives CASSTLDTYTEAFF.

The V gene is TRBV11-2, the J gene TRBJ1-2, with no clear D. With 1 base removed from V and 8 bases from J, the gap between germline ends came to 11 bases. The CDR3 length is 13 residues. Germline values: CDR1 SGHAT, CDR2 FQNNGV. CDR3 DNA: TGTGCCAGCAGCTTAGTATTGGGAAACGGCTACACCTTC. Translated, it gives CASSLVLGNGYTF.

This clonotype was counted only a few times. The chain links TRBV6-1 to TRBJ2-4; no definite D call. Germline assignment: CDR1 MNHNS and CDR2 SASEGT. V gave up 6 bases and J gave up 7 bases, with 13 bases separating them. This CDR3 is built from 13 residues. The CDR3 here is CASRFQGSNIQYF. The CDR3 DNA follows: TGTGCCAGCAGGTTTCAAGGATCGAACATTCAGTACTTC.

This clonotype was picked up a small number of times. V gene TRBV5-4 combines with J gene TRBJ1-2, with D perhaps matching TRBD1 (5 bases). This CDR3 comprises 14 residues. With 4 bases removed from V and 2 bases from J, the gap between germline ends came to 12 bases. Germline loops: CDR1 SGHNT, CDR2 YYREEE (reference sequence). The CDR3 coding sequence is TGTGCCAGCAGCGGGGACGCAGCCAACTATGGCTACACCTTC. Protein sequence: CASSGDAANYGYTF.

This chain connects TRBV10-2 to TRBJ2-7; D perhaps matches TRBD1 (5 bases). In germline, CDR1 is WSHSY, CDR2 SAAADI. This CDR3 has 13 amino acids. V lost 4 bases and J 2 bases, leaving 9 bases between the germline ends. DNA of the CDR3: TGCGCCAGCAGTGGGGGCCCAGCCTACGAGCAGTACTTC. Translating it yields CASSGGPAYEQYF.

This chain joins TRBV7-9 and TRBJ2-3, with 11 bases matching TRBD2. V lost 4 bases, J lost 2 bases, and 8 bases stayed unmatched. From germline, CDR1 is SEHNR and CDR2 FQNEAQ (reference sequence). The CDR3 extends over 17 amino acids. The CDR3 region has the DNA TGTGCCAGCAGCTCCGCAACGACTAGCGGGGCCACAGATACGCAGTATTTT. Protein sequence: CASSSATTSGATDTQYF.

This clonotype was counted ten times or more. The J gene is TRBJ2-3, the V gene TRBV20-1, with D possibly being TRBD2 (7 bases). Germline CDR1 DFQATT, CDR2 SNEGSKA (reference sequence). Trimming stripped 6 bases from V and 7 bases from J, with 20 bases between. The CDR3 spans 14 residues. DNA for the CDR3: TGCAGTGCGCGTGGGGGGGGCGCGGGTTATACGCAGTATTTT. This encodes CSARGGGAGYTQYF.

This sequence joins TRBV24-1 and TRBJ1-5; 12 positions agree with TRBD1. From germline, CDR1 is KGHDR and CDR2 SFDVKD. CDR3 length equals 15 residues. The V segment lost 4 bases and the J segment 10 bases; nucleotides outside the gene matches: 7. CDR3 loop: CATSEGDRGLQPQHF. In nucleotides, the CDR3 is TGTGCCACCAGTGAAGGGGACAGGGGGCTTCAACCCCAGCATTTT.

The J gene is TRBJ2-2, the V gene TRBV5-1; TRBD2 matches 13 bases. The V segment lost 1 base and the J segment 2 bases; nucleotides outside the gene matches: 8. Germline-derived CDR1 and CDR2 are SGHRS and YFSETQ. The CDR3 totals 19 residues. The DNA of the CDR3 is TGCGCCAGCAGCTTGATGCCCGGGACTAGCGGGGTCAACACCGGGGAGCTGTTTTTT. This sequence encodes CASSLMPGTSGVNTGELFF.

In this sample, this clonotype turned up a few times. The chain is built from TRBV7-8 and TRBJ2-3; D is possibly TRBD2 (6 bases). The CDR3 is 16 amino acids. Germline assignment: CDR1 SGHVS and CDR2 FQNEAQ. Deletions cut 5 bases from V and 6 bases from J, with 21 bases between. CDR3 loop: CASSLGPGAGTDTQYF. CDR3 coding DNA: TGTGCCAGCAGCCTAGGCCCTGGGGCGGGGACGGATACGCAGTATTTT.

This clonotype was seen a handful of times. The chain links TRBV5-1 to TRBJ2-7; 9 nucleotides match TRBD1. Germline CDR1 SGHRS, CDR2 YFSETQ. V was clipped by 4 bases and J by 5 bases; unmatched bases: 10. The CDR3 runs 15 residues. CDR3 DNA sequence: TGCGCCAGCAGCACTCTGGGACAGGGAGGCCACGAGCAGTACTTC. This encodes CASSTLGQGGHEQYF.

The rearrangement links TRBV9 to TRBJ2-3, with 10 bases matching TRBD2. Losses at the gene ends were 0 bases for V and 0 bases for J; bases not matched to a gene: 7. The germline V gene has CDR1 SGDLS and CDR2 YYNGEE. There are 18 residues in the CDR3. CDR3 sequence (DNA): TGTGCCAGCAGCGTAGGGGCTAGCGGGAGAACTAGCACAGATACGCAGTATTTT. Encoded protein: CASSVGASGRTSTDTQYF.

This clonotype was seen more than once but under ten times. J is TRBJ2-1 and V is TRBV4-2; 8 nucleotides agree with TRBD1. There are 15 residues in the CDR3. CDR1 LGHNA and CDR2 YNFKEQ come from the germline V gene. The junction had 8 bases not matched to a gene; V was cut back by 1 base and J by 9 bases. The CDR3 bases are TGTGCCAGCAGCCAAGTAGCACAGGGGGGTAGTGAGCAGTTCTTC. Its translation: CASSQVAQGGSEQFF.

This clonotype occurred many times. The rearrangement joins TRBV27 to TRBJ2-5; a weak D match, TRBD2 (5 bases). Germline assignment: CDR1 MNHEY and CDR2 SMNVEV (reference sequence). Between the trimmed V and J ends, which lost 5 bases and 1 base, there was a span of 11 bases. The CDR3 spans 14 residues. As DNA, the CDR3 is TGTGCCAGCAGTGCAGACTACACCCAAGAGACCCAGTACTTC. It encodes CASSADYTQETQYF.

This clonotype turned up a few times. The chain carries TRBV5-5 and TRBJ1-3, with D maybe TRBD1 (5 bases). Germline assignment: CDR1 SGHKS and CDR2 YYEKEE (reference sequence). V lost 1 base to trimming and J lost 4 bases, with 9 bases between them. This CDR3 comprises 14 residues. This chain's CDR3 is CASSLIDRGNTIYF. The CDR3 DNA reads TGTGCCAGCAGCTTGATCGACAGAGGAAACACCATATATTTT.

The chain is built from TRBV2 and TRBJ1-5, with 9 nucleotides matching TRBD1. The CDR3 spans 14 residues. The trim removed 3 bases at V and 6 bases at J, leaving 3 bases unmatched. The germline CDR1 and CDR2 sequences are SNHLY and FYNNEI. The DNA of the CDR3 is TGTGCCAGCAGTGAGGACAGGGGTTTTCAGCCCCAGCATTTT. It yields the protein CASSEDRGFQPQHF.

This clonotype was recorded many times. V is TRBV9 and J is TRBJ1-6; maybe TRBD1 (6 bases). Germline CDR1 is SGDLS and CDR2 is YYNGEE. The CDR3 consists of 17 residues. Trimming pared 2 bases from V and 0 bases from J, leaving 12 bases between. CDR3 region: CASSVAGQSSYNSPLHF. The CDR3 coding sequence is TGTGCCAGCAGCGTTGCTGGACAGAGCTCCTATAATTCACCCCTCCACTTT.

The chain uses TRBV5-1 and TRBJ2-7, with TRBD1 matching 11 bases. Trimming removed 3 bases from V and 5 bases from J; junction bases left unmatched: 7. Germline assignment: CDR1 SGHRS and CDR2 YFSETQ. This CDR3 contains 15 residues. CDR3 region: CASSSRGQGVNEQYF. In nucleotides, the CDR3 is TGCGCCAGCAGCTCAAGGGGACAGGGGGTCAACGAGCAGTACTTC.

The chain joins TRBV7-2 to TRBJ2-1; a possible D gene is TRBD2 (6 bases). The V gene lost 5 bases and the J gene lost 11 bases, with 13 bases spanning the gap. The CDR3 runs to 12 residues. Germline assignment: CDR1 SGHTA and CDR2 FQGNSA. CDR3 in amino acids: CASSPTSPKQFF. The CDR3 coding sequence is TGTGCCAGCAGCCCGACTAGTCCGAAGCAGTTCTTC.

This chain links TRBV3-1 with TRBJ1-2; D remains unclear. The CDR3 length is 12 residues. The V and J ends lost 1 base and 7 bases respectively, with 7 bases between them. Germline loops: CDR1 LGHDT, CDR2 YNNKEL (reference sequence). DNA for the CDR3: TGTGCCAGCAGCCAAGGCCGGGGTGGCTACACCTTC. The encoded protein is CASSQGRGGYTF.

This clonotype was counted many times. This chain links TRBV6-5 with TRBJ2-1; TRBD2 is a possible D gene (5 bases). V was clipped by 8 bases and J by 7 bases, with 12 bases between them. The CDR3 is made up of 12 amino acids. Germline loops: CDR1 MNHEY, CDR2 SVGAGI. The CDR3 sequence: CASRAPGNEQFF. The CDR3 bases are TGTGCCAGCCGCGCGCCGGGGAATGAGCAGTTCTTC.

The V call is TRBV7-9, the J call TRBJ2-4; 9 nucleotides align to TRBD1. CDR1 and CDR2 from the germline V gene are SEHNR and FQNEAQ (reference sequence). After removal of 7 bases from V and 8 bases from J, the junction contained 9 bases not matched to a gene. The CDR3 is 14 residues long. CDR3 bases: TGTGCCAGCACCCAACAGGGGGCTGAGGACATTCAGTACTTC. It codes for CASTQQGAEDIQYF.